This TCR beta chain came from a study of OX40 agonist ivuxolimab in advanced cancers. Looking at the study overall: Partial response was recorded in three patients: one hepatocellular carcinoma and two cutaneous melanoma cases. Study results and limitations: More expanded clones were seen, on average, in CD8+ T cells than in CD4+. Antigen specificity was not determined for the expanded peripheral T cells.

As regards this clone: Its antigen is not known.

TCRdb keeps only in-frame clones here, not all; method: immunoSEQ multiplex PCR. The table records tens of thousands of clones, under 90% of them present only once. Patients had blood sampled at baseline and again on cycle 4 day 1 and cycle 7 day 1. V lost 0 bases to trimming and J lost 0 bases, with 6 bases between them. Germline CDR1 MGHRA, CDR2 YSYEKL. The CDR3 sequence is 15 residues long. This sequence originates from an adult with an advanced solid tumor such as melanoma, head and neck, liver or kidney cancer. The chain joins TRBV4-1 to TRBJ1-3; D call uncertain. This sample comprised CD4+ or CD8+ T cells sorted from blood, obtained in a trial of the OX40 agonist ivuxolimab. The CDR3 DNA is TGCGCCAGCAGCCAAGACGTGGCCTCTGGAAACACCATATATTTT. It codes for CASSQDVASGNTIYF.